Detailed here is one TCR beta chain. This sample is drawn from a study of cytomegalovirus exposure and HLA in healthy donors. PCR amplification relied on 60 Vbeta primers (plus 13 Jbeta primers). TCRdb keeps only in-frame clones here, not all; method: immunoSEQ multiplex PCR. Of 150,000 to 200,000 clones in the sample, approximately 77% were seen once. The CDR3 is 15 amino acids. Germline V CDR1 and CDR2: MGHRA, YSYEKL. V was pared by 3 bases and J by 5 bases, with 2 bases of the junction left unmatched. The rearrangement uses TRBV4-1 and TRBJ2-2; 11 nucleotides line up with TRBD2. Sequenced material: PBMCs. The source is a male donor in good health and CMV-seropositive. The CDR3 here is CASSHSGGGTGELFF. The DNA of the CDR3 is TGCGCCAGCAGCCATAGCGGGGGGGGGACCGGGGAGCTGTTTTTT.